There are many counts of the clone carrying this T cell receptor (beta chain). What it binds is not known. These data originate in a study of neurological immune-mediated disorders. Germline V gene data show CDR1 as DFQATT and CDR2 as SNEGSKA (reference sequence). This CDR3 is 15 amino acids long. The V end was cut by 2 bases, the J end by 7 bases, with 21 bases between. Unsorted libraries were prepared from 2 million PBMCs held at -80 C. Findings and limits, study-wide: Private repertoires in all groups were suggested by the absence of shared CDR3 amino acid sequences among expanded clones across subjects.

The cDNA was synthesized by means of template-switch 5'RACE, which was carried out with 10-nucleotide random UMIs. Via MiXCR, TCRdb re-called the 5' RACE reads, giving one row per CDR3 protein. The sample includes around 50,000 distinct CDR3 sequences, about 23% seen only once; the top ten take about 23%. The sequence was collected from a woman between 65 and 79 years old in good health. The sequencing sample was made of PBMCs. V gene TRBV20-1 combines with J gene TRBJ2-7, with D maybe TRBD2 (6 bases). The CDR3 DNA reads as TGCAGTGCTAGATCGGGTCCGCCCACCGGGGGTGAGCAGTACTTC. It yields the protein CSARSGPPTGGEQYF.